This entry lists 27 T cell receptor beta chains sequenced from one sample in a study of CD8 T cells in ankylosing spondylitis. These receptors have no known antigen. Findings of the study overall: Seemingly distinctive of ankylosing spondylitis blood was a TCR beta motif formed by eight highly homologous variants.

MiXCR, applied by TCRdb to the 5' RACE reads, yields one record per CDR3 protein. The data show about 540,000 distinct CDR3 sequences, roughly 13% seen once. The source material was blood, either unsorted or a sorted T cell fraction (not recorded which). Receptors originate from a male donor with ankylosing spondylitis.

This chain joins TRBV10-1 and TRBJ1-4; D call uncertain. Trimming left V 3 bases short and J 9 bases short, with 8 bases between. Germline V gene lookup returns CDR1 WNHNN and CDR2 SYGVQD (reference sequence). CDR3 size: 12 residues. In nucleotides, the CDR3 is TGCGCCAGCAGTGATTCGCTGAAAAAACTGTTTTTT. It yields the protein CASSDSLKKLFF.

This clonotype was observed a few times. This chain links TRBV12-3 or TRBV12-4 with TRBJ2-7; 7 bases are shared with TRBD2. The CDR3 is made up of 14 amino acids. V shed 4 bases, J shed 4 bases, and the junction held 7 bases outside the gene matches. The CDR3 region has the DNA TGTGCCAGCAGTTCCCGGGACTACACTTACGAGCAGTACGTC. Amino acids: CASSSRDYTYEQYV.

The J gene is TRBJ2-7, the V gene TRBV5-1; 7 bases map to TRBD1. CDR1 is SGHRS and CDR2 is YFSETQ in the germline V gene. Unmatched junction bases numbered 6, after V lost 0 bases and J lost 6 bases. This CDR3 region has 14 residues. CDR3 bases: TGCGCCAGCAGCTTGGGTCAGGGGGAAGCCGAGCAGTACTTC. This encodes CASSLGQGEAEQYF. Using reference TRBV5-1 and TRBJ2-7 for the parts outside the CDR3, the full variable domain is KAGVTQTPRYLIKTRGQQVTLSCSPISGHRSVSWYQQTPGQGLQFLFEYFSETQRNKGNFPGRFSGRQFSNSRSEMNVSTLELGDSALYLCASSLGQGEAEQYFGPGTRLTVT.

The chain couples TRBV29-1 to TRBJ2-1; D might be TRBD1 (6 bases). Germline V CDR1 and CDR2: SQVTM, ANQGSEA. The CDR3 is 13 amino acids. V was pared by 4 bases and J by 7 bases, with 14 bases between. The CDR3 is CSVGRGLGNEQFF. The DNA of the CDR3 is TGCAGCGTTGGTAGGGGGTTAGGGAATGAGCAGTTCTTC.

This clonotype showed up just a few times. The chain has TRBV10-3 and TRBJ1-2, with 10 bases identical to TRBD1. The CDR3 consists of 15 residues. The V gene end was trimmed by 2 bases and the J gene end by 3 bases; junction bases not matched to a gene: 3. CDR1 is ENHRY and CDR2 is SYGVKD in the germline V gene. The CDR3 sequence is CAISERDRGDYGYTF. In DNA, the CDR3 is TGTGCCATCAGTGAGCGGGACAGGGGAGACTATGGCTACACCTTC.

The chain uses TRBV7-8 and TRBJ1-1, with TRBD1 as a possible D gene (6 bases). This CDR3 contains 13 residues. With 5 bases removed from V and 5 bases from J, the gap between germline ends came to 12 bases. The germline gives CDR1 SGHVS, CDR2 FQNEAQ. CDR3 DNA: TGTGCCAGCAGCCTTGGACAGAGGACTGAAGCTTTCTTT. Translated, it gives CASSLGQRTEAFF.

The chain couples TRBV7-2 to TRBJ2-1, with 7 bases matching TRBD1. V shed 5 bases, J shed 8 bases, and the junction held 9 bases outside the gene matches. CDR3 length: 14 amino acids. Germline lookup yields CDR1 SGHTA and CDR2 FQGNSA. As DNA, the CDR3 is TGTGCCAGCAGCACCCGACAGGGAAGGGATGAGCAGTTCTTC. This translates into CASSTRQGRDEQFF.

This clonotype was detected a few times. The chain uses TRBV10-1 and TRBJ1-5, with 7 bases that match TRBD1. The germline gives CDR1 WNHNN, CDR2 SYGVQD (reference sequence). This CDR3 spans 14 amino acids. Germline trimming cut 11 bases from V and 6 bases from J; bases unmatched to any gene: 13. In DNA form, the CDR3 reads TGCGCCTGGGGACAGCCCTACCGGGGTCAGCCCCAGCATTTT. Protein product: CAWGQPYRGQPQHF.

This clonotype was observed a handful of times. V is TRBV12-3 or TRBV12-4 and J is TRBJ2-2; maybe TRBD2 (5 bases). Deletions cut 5 bases from V and 0 bases from J, with 10 bases between. This CDR3 spans 15 amino acids. The CDR3 DNA is TGTGCCAGCAGTCCGCGGGTCTCGAACACCGGGGAGCTGTTTTTT. Translating gives CASSPRVSNTGELFF.

This clonotype was counted a few times. V and J are TRBV20-1 and TRBJ1-1; tentative D call: TRBD1 (5 bases). Germline values: CDR1 DFQATT, CDR2 SNEGSKA (reference sequence). The CDR3 loop spans 14 amino acids. V shed 4 bases and J shed 3 bases, with 15 bases lying between them. CDR3 amino acids: CSATGNLGDTEAFF. The CDR3 DNA reads as TGCAGTGCTACAGGGAATTTGGGGGACACTGAAGCTTTCTTT.

V usage is TRBV30 and J usage is TRBJ1-2; 7 bases are a match to TRBD1. The CDR3 spans 12 residues. Germline V gene data show CDR1 as GTSNPN and CDR2 as SVGIG (reference sequence). The V gene end was trimmed by 5 bases and the J gene end by 4 bases; junction bases not matched to a gene: 4. CDR3 amino acids: CAWQQGRYGYTF. CDR3 DNA: TGTGCCTGGCAACAGGGGCGCTATGGCTACACCTTC.

This clonotype showed up many times. The chain recombines TRBV7-2 with TRBJ2-2, with D possibly matching TRBD1 (6 bases). In germline, CDR1 is SGHTA, CDR2 FQGNSA. The ends were cut back, 5 bases at V and 8 bases at J, with 18 bases in the middle. The length of the CDR3 is 15 residues. The CDR3 here is CASSGQNRDRGELFF. Here the CDR3 DNA reads TGTGCCAGCAGCGGTCAAAACAGGGACCGTGGGGAGCTGTTTTTT.

With respect to this clonotype: This clone may be a read error of a much larger clone one base away. The conserved final phenylalanine or tryptophan is absent from the CDR3, which likely points to a read error. V is TRBV5-1 and J is TRBJ2-7; TRBD1 might be the D (5 bases). V was pared by 5 bases and J by 6 bases, with 12 bases between. This CDR3 has 12 amino acids. CDR1 and CDR2 (germline): SGHRS, YFSETQ. DNA of the CDR3: TGCGCCAGCAGGTTAACAGGTACCGAGCAGTACTTA. It yields the protein CASRLTGTEQYL.

Remarks on this clonotype: At one boundary the junction diverges from the germline segment, which might be a read error. This sequence joins TRBV27 and TRBJ1-1; D uncertain. The CDR3 sequence is 12 residues long. The germline V gene has CDR1 MNHEY and CDR2 SMNVEV (reference sequence). The CDR3: CASSSGYTEAYF. The CDR3 DNA reads as TGTGCCAGCAGTTCGGGTTACACTGAAGCTTACTTT.

The chain employs TRBV6-1 and TRBJ1-6; D not resolved. Germline-derived CDR1 and CDR2 are MNHNS and SASEGT. This CDR3 has 16 amino acids. V shed 0 bases and J shed 9 bases, with 15 bases lying between them. CDR3 in amino acids: CASSEAVKGRGSPLHF. As DNA, the CDR3 is TGTGCCAGCAGTGAAGCGGTGAAGGGTCGCGGTTCACCCCTCCACTTT.

The rearrangement uses TRBV7-6 and TRBJ2-1; D may correspond to TRBD1 or TRBD2 (5 bases each). Germline values: CDR1 SGHVS, CDR2 FNYEAQ. Between the trimmed V and J ends, which lost 1 base and 9 bases, there was a span of 19 bases. CDR3 length equals 16 residues. The CDR3 nucleotides are TGTGCCAGCAGCTTAGGAAACAGGCAAACCCGGGGTGAGCAGTTCTTC. Encoded protein: CASSLGNRQTRGEQFF.

This clonotype showed up just a few times. V usage is TRBV12-3 or TRBV12-4 and J usage is TRBJ1-4, with 8 nucleotides matching TRBD1. The CDR3 loop spans 15 amino acids. V lost 7 bases to trimming and J lost 10 bases; unmatched junction nucleotides: 14. The CDR3 sequence: CASTYLVAGGVKLFF. For the CDR3, the DNA is TGTGCCAGCACCTACCTCGTGGCAGGGGGCGTAAAACTGTTTTTT.

To note about this clonotype: Compared with germline, one end of the junction differs, possibly owing to a read error. The J gene is TRBJ1-1, the V gene TRBV20-1; no reliable D call. The CDR3 loop spans 14 amino acids. Germline CDR1 and CDR2: DFQATT and SNEGSKA (reference sequence). CDR3 coding DNA: TGCATTGCTGGCCGGGCCCCGGGAAACACTGAAGCTTTCTTT. Its protein product is CIAGRAPGNTEAFF.

This clonotype was counted only a few times. The CDR3 here is CASSSQREGLGNEQYF. The CDR3 DNA reads TGCGCCAGCAGCTCACAGCGGGAGGGCCTCGGAAACGAGCAGTACTTC. The chain has TRBV5-1 and TRBJ2-7; 10 bases agree with TRBD2. With 3 bases clipped from V and 5 bases from J, the junction kept 11 bases outside the gene matches. Germline-derived CDR1 and CDR2 are SGHRS and YFSETQ. The CDR3 is 16 amino acids.

The rearrangement uses TRBV15 and TRBJ1-1; the match to TRBD1 covers 8 bases. Germline loops: CDR1 LNHNV, CDR2 YYDKDF (reference sequence). V trimming: 4 bases; J trimming: 2 bases; junction bases outside the gene matches: 6. The CDR3 length is 15 residues. CDR3 bases: TGTGCCACCAGCAAAATACAGGGGGTTAACACTGAAGCTTTCTTT. Protein product: CATSKIQGVNTEAFF.

This chain connects TRBV5-1 to TRBJ1-6, with D perhaps matching TRBD1 (5 bases). The germline V gene has CDR1 SGHRS and CDR2 YFSETQ. V was shortened by 1 base and J by 9 bases, with 14 bases between the two germline ends. The CDR3 consists of 15 residues. In nucleotides, the CDR3 is TGCGCCAGCAGCTTGACTGCAGGGAAACTTTCACCCCTCCACTTT. Protein sequence: CASSLTAGKLSPLHF.

This clonotype was observed at least ten times. The chain joins TRBV29-1 to TRBJ2-7; D may be TRBD1 or TRBD2 (5 bases each). With 4 bases removed from V and 3 bases from J, the gap between germline ends came to 7 bases. This CDR3 spans 11 amino acids. Per germline, CDR1 SQVTM and CDR2 ANQGSEA. This CDR3 reads CSVGGNYEQYF. CDR3 sequence (DNA): TGCAGCGTTGGGGGGAACTACGAGCAGTACTTC.

V usage is TRBV6-2 or TRBV6-3 and J usage is TRBJ2-1, with D tentatively TRBD2 (6 bases). Germline-derived CDR1 and CDR2 are MNHEY and SVGEGT. V dropped 2 bases and J dropped 4 bases, with 12 bases sitting between them. CDR3 length: 15 amino acids. CDR3 sequence reads: CASSYRESAYNEQFF. The CDR3 DNA reads TGTGCCAGCAGTTACCGGGAGAGCGCTTACAATGAGCAGTTCTTC.

The table lists this clonotype with a few counts. The V call is TRBV19, the J call TRBJ2-7; D might be TRBD1 or TRBD2, each matching 5 bases. This CDR3 is built from 12 residues. Per germline, CDR1 LNHDA and CDR2 SQIVND (reference sequence). V lost 3 bases to trimming and J lost 4 bases, with 7 bases between them. This CDR3 is CASSIEGYEQYF. The CDR3 nucleotides are TGTGCCAGTAGTATTGAGGGGTACGAGCAGTACTTC.

This clonotype was picked up many times. The chain employs TRBV20-1 and TRBJ2-1; 9 nucleotides align to TRBD2. The CDR3 loop spans 14 amino acids. Unmatched junction bases numbered 5, after V lost 5 bases and J lost 3 bases. From germline, CDR1 is DFQATT and CDR2 SNEGSKA (reference sequence). This CDR3 is CSALPTSGYNEQFF. CDR3 nucleotides: TGCAGTGCTCTACCGACTAGCGGCTACAATGAGCAGTTCTTC.

This chain links TRBV5-1 with TRBJ2-5, with D perhaps TRBD1 or TRBD2 (5 bases each). CDR3 length equals 14 residues. Trimming cost V 4 bases and J 3 bases, with 13 bases left between them. Germline values: CDR1 SGHRS, CDR2 YFSETQ. CDR3 residues: CASSRGEHKETQYF. DNA of the CDR3: TGCGCCAGCAGCCGGGGCGAGCATAAAGAGACCCAGTACTTC.

This clonotype was counted a few times. V and J are TRBV12-5 and TRBJ1-4; D is ambiguous. CDR1 is LGHNT and CDR2 is FRNRAP in the germline V gene. Trimming took off 1 base at V and 2 bases at J, with 5 bases between the two ends. This CDR3 region has 14 residues. CDR3 nucleotide sequence: TGTGCTAGTGGTTTGGGGTTTACTAATGAAAAACTGTTTTTT. It encodes CASGLGFTNEKLFF.